Listed below are T cell receptor beta chains from one sample, sequenced in a study of CD8+ T cells in alopecia areata. Profiled with immunoSEQ multiplex PCR; TCRdb holds only in-frame clones, not every one. Of approximately 18,000 clones in the sample, 50% to 70% were seen once. Material: skin, obtained at week 4, from a patient treated with tofacitinib. Every receptor here comes from a human donor with alopecia areata. Each CDR3 is given with its conserved first and last residue. Fields, in order: CDR3 DNA, CDR3 protein, D gene, J gene, V gene, clone size. The D gene is left open where the match is weak. Clone size is stated in some rows and not others, as once, few, many or a class when expanded.

CDR3nt: TGTGCCAGCAGCTTATTGGGGGCCTACACAGATACGCAGTATTTT; CDR3aa: CASSLLGAYTDTQYF; d_gene: .; j_gene: TRBJ2-3; v_gene: TRBV5-5; abundance: .
CDR3nt: TGCGCCAGCAGCCAAGGACTAGCGGGGGGGTTTAGCACAGATACGCAGTATTTT; CDR3aa: CASSQGLAGGFSTDTQYF; d_gene: TRBD2; j_gene: TRBJ2-3; v_gene: TRBV5-1; abundance: .
CDR3nt: TGTGCCAGCAGGACGACCCGGGCATACAATGAGCAGTTCTTC; CDR3aa: CASRTTRAYNEQFF; d_gene: .; j_gene: TRBJ2-1; v_gene: TRBV6-5; abundance: .
CDR3nt: TGTGCCAGTAGTATTAGGTTAGGGTTCAGCAATCAGCCCCAGCATTTT; CDR3aa: CASSIRLGFSNQPQHF; d_gene: .; j_gene: TRBJ1-5; v_gene: TRBV19; abundance: medium-sized
CDR3nt: TGTGCCAGCAGCTTTAGGGACAGGACAAGCAATGAGCAGTTCTTC; CDR3aa: CASSFRDRTSNEQFF; d_gene: TRBD1; j_gene: TRBJ2-1; v_gene: TRBV5-8; abundance: .
CDR3nt: TGTGCCAGCAGTCGAGGGCCCGGCGAAAAACTGTTTTTT; CDR3aa: CASSRGPGEKLFF; d_gene: .; j_gene: TRBJ1-4; v_gene: TRBV6-4; abundance: few
CDR3nt: TGTGCCAGCTCACCCCCGGGGACAGGGCTCTTCCCAACCTACGAGCAGTACTTC; CDR3aa: CASSPPGTGLFPTYEQYF; d_gene: TRBD1; j_gene: TRBJ2-7; v_gene: TRBV18; abundance: .
CDR3nt: TGCGCCAGCAGCTTGTTACACGGCGAGGGACACTACGAGCAGTACTTC; CDR3aa: CASSLLHGEGHYEQYF; d_gene: .; j_gene: TRBJ2-7; v_gene: TRBV5-1; abundance: .
CDR3nt: TGTGCCAGCAGCGTCCGGACTAGCGGGGGAAATGAGCAGTTCTTC; CDR3aa: CASSVRTSGGNEQFF; d_gene: TRBD2; j_gene: TRBJ2-1; v_gene: TRBV7-2; abundance: few
CDR3nt: TGTGCCAGCAGCCCAGGCGACCGAGGGAAGAATTCACCCCTCCACTTT; CDR3aa: CASSPGDRGKNSPLHF; d_gene: .; j_gene: TRBJ1-6; v_gene: TRBV27; abundance: few
CDR3nt: TGTGCCAGCAGCCCGGACGGAAATCAGCCCCAGCATTTT; CDR3aa: CASSPDGNQPQHF; d_gene: .; j_gene: TRBJ1-5; v_gene: TRBV7-9; abundance: .
CDR3nt: TGTGCCAGCTCACGCGGTAATTCCGAAGGCTACACCTTC; CDR3aa: CASSRGNSEGYTF; d_gene: .; j_gene: TRBJ1-2; v_gene: TRBV18; abundance: once
CDR3nt: TGCAGCGTTGTCCCCCCTAATTCGCGGACAGATACGCAGTATTTT; CDR3aa: CSVVPPNSRTDTQYF; d_gene: .; j_gene: TRBJ2-3; v_gene: TRBV29-1; abundance: few
CDR3nt: TGCGCCAGCAGCCAAGATGCGCAGGCCGTAAACACCATATATTTT; CDR3aa: CASSQDAQAVNTIYF; d_gene: .; j_gene: TRBJ1-3; v_gene: TRBV4-1; abundance: .
CDR3nt: TGTGCCAGCAGTTTTAGGGGGCGGGGAGCTTTCTTT; CDR3aa: CASSFRGRGAFF; d_gene: TRBD1; j_gene: TRBJ1-1; v_gene: TRBV27; abundance: .
CDR3nt: TGCAGTGCCAGTGGGTGGTATGGCTACACCTTC; CDR3aa: CSASGWYGYTF; d_gene: .; j_gene: TRBJ1-2; v_gene: TRBV20-1; abundance: .
CDR3nt: TGTGCCAGCAGCTTAGTTTCAGCGGGGGTACCCGGGGAGCTGTTTTTT; CDR3aa: CASSLVSAGVPGELFF; d_gene: TRBD2; j_gene: TRBJ2-2; v_gene: TRBV13; abundance: .
CDR3nt: TGCAGCGGGTTAGCTAACTATGGCTACACCTTC; CDR3aa: CSGLANYGYTF; d_gene: .; j_gene: TRBJ1-2; v_gene: TRBV29-1; abundance: .
CDR3nt: TGCGCCAGCAGCTCCTACTTTACAGGGGGAATCTCTGGAAACACCATATATTTT; CDR3aa: CASSSYFTGGISGNTIYF; d_gene: TRBD1; j_gene: TRBJ1-3; v_gene: TRBV5-1; abundance: .
CDR3nt: TGTGCCAGCAGCCCCCCGTGGACAGGGGCGCATAGGGATGAGCAGTTCTTC; CDR3aa: CASSPPWTGAHRDEQFF; d_gene: TRBD1; j_gene: TRBJ2-1; v_gene: TRBV14; abundance: .
CDR3nt: TGTGCCAGCAGACAGGCGGTGACCTACGAGCAGTACTTC; CDR3aa: CASRQAVTYEQYF; d_gene: .; j_gene: TRBJ2-7; v_gene: TRBV6-5; abundance: few
CDR3nt: TGTGCCAGCAGCTTAACCCCCGGACTAGTGGGAGAGACCCAGTACTTC; CDR3aa: CASSLTPGLVGETQYF; d_gene: TRBD2; j_gene: TRBJ2-5; v_gene: TRBV11-2; abundance: few
CDR3nt: TGTGCCAGCAGCTTTGATTGGACGAGCACTGAAGCTTTCTTT; CDR3aa: CASSFDWTSTEAFF; d_gene: .; j_gene: TRBJ1-1; v_gene: TRBV5-6; abundance: once
CDR3nt: TGTGCCAGCAGCTCCGGGGGTAGCACCCAAGAGACCCAGTACTTC; CDR3aa: CASSSGGSTQETQYF; d_gene: .; j_gene: TRBJ2-5; v_gene: TRBV11-3; abundance: .
CDR3nt: TGTGCCAGCAGTGATCCGGTCGGGTGGAACACCTACGAGCAGTACTTC; CDR3aa: CASSDPVGWNTYEQYF; d_gene: .; j_gene: TRBJ2-7; v_gene: TRBV6-1; abundance: medium-sized
CDR3nt: TGTGCCAGCAGTTTATGGGGCCGTCGCTCCTACAATGAGCAGTTCTTC; CDR3aa: CASSLWGRRSYNEQFF; d_gene: .; j_gene: TRBJ2-1; v_gene: TRBV28; abundance: .
CDR3nt: TGCGCCAGCAGTGACGAGGCGGGGGGGTCCTACGAGCAGTACTTC; CDR3aa: CASSDEAGGSYEQYF; d_gene: TRBD2; j_gene: TRBJ2-7; v_gene: TRBV10-1; abundance: once
CDR3nt: TGTGCCAGCAGCTTAGGACTAGCGGGGTACGAGCAGTACTTC; CDR3aa: CASSLGLAGYEQYF; d_gene: TRBD2; j_gene: TRBJ2-7; v_gene: TRBV7-9; abundance: .
CDR3nt: TGCGCCAGCAGCCGGCCGGGGGGACTAGGGGGCCGCCAGTACTTC; CDR3aa: CASSRPGGLGGRQYF; d_gene: .; j_gene: TRBJ2-5; v_gene: TRBV5-1; abundance: few
CDR3nt: TGTGCCAGTAGTATACAGGGCCGATATCAGCCCCAGCATTTT; CDR3aa: CASSIQGRYQPQHF; d_gene: .; j_gene: TRBJ1-5; v_gene: TRBV19; abundance: few
CDR3nt: TGCGCCAGCAGCATCCAGGACCCTAGCACAGATACGCAGTATTTT; CDR3aa: CASSIQDPSTDTQYF; d_gene: .; j_gene: TRBJ2-3; v_gene: TRBV5-1; abundance: few
CDR3nt: TGTGCCAGCAGCTCTATGACTAGCTGGGGCAATGAGCAGTTCTTC; CDR3aa: CASSSMTSWGNEQFF; d_gene: TRBD2; j_gene: TRBJ2-1; v_gene: TRBV5-5; abundance: .
CDR3nt: TGTGCCATCAGTCCCCGACAGGTTGATGGCTACACCTTC; CDR3aa: CAISPRQVDGYTF; d_gene: .; j_gene: TRBJ1-2; v_gene: TRBV10-3; abundance: .
CDR3nt: TGTGCCAGCAGCCCAGTCTCCTGGATGTGGATCCAAGAGACCCAGTACTTC; CDR3aa: CASSPVSWMWIQETQYF; d_gene: .; j_gene: TRBJ2-5; v_gene: TRBV14; abundance: .
CDR3nt: TGTGCCAGCAGAACACCGAACACTGAAGCTTTCTTT; CDR3aa: CASRTPNTEAFF; d_gene: .; j_gene: TRBJ1-1; v_gene: TRBV10-3; abundance: few
CDR3nt: TGCGCCAGCAGCTTATTCCGGGGGACAAAAGCTAACTATGGCTACACCTTC; CDR3aa: CASSLFRGTKANYGYTF; d_gene: .; j_gene: TRBJ1-2; v_gene: TRBV5-1; abundance: .
CDR3nt: TGCGCCAGCAGCTTGGGTCCTGAAGGGGATGAAAAACTGTTTTTT; CDR3aa: CASSLGPEGDEKLFF; d_gene: .; j_gene: TRBJ1-4; v_gene: TRBV5-1; abundance: .
CDR3nt: TGTGCCATCAAATCGAGCTCCTACAATGAGCAGTTCTTC; CDR3aa: CAIKSSSYNEQFF; d_gene: .; j_gene: TRBJ2-1; v_gene: TRBV10-3; abundance: .
CDR3nt: TGCGCCAGCAGCGTTGGTGGGACGGCGTCAAGCTACACCTTC; CDR3aa: CASSVGGTASSYTF; d_gene: .; j_gene: TRBJ1-2; v_gene: TRBV5-1; abundance: .
CDR3nt: TGTGCTAGTGGCGAGGGGACAGTAGCTTTGAACACTGAAGCTTTCTTT; CDR3aa: CASGEGTVALNTEAFF; d_gene: TRBD1; j_gene: TRBJ1-1; v_gene: TRBV12-5; abundance: .
CDR3nt: TGTGCCAGCAGTTACCGCAAAAGGGGAGATTCACCCCTCCACTTT; CDR3aa: CASSYRKRGDSPLHF; d_gene: .; j_gene: TRBJ1-6; v_gene: TRBV6-9; abundance: few
CDR3nt: TGCAGCGTTGTAACGACAGATACGCAGTATTTT; CDR3aa: CSVVTTDTQYF; d_gene: .; j_gene: TRBJ2-3; v_gene: TRBV29-1; abundance: .
CDR3nt: TGCGCCAGCAGCCAAGAGACAGGGGCCGGGGAGCTGTTTTTT; CDR3aa: CASSQETGAGELFF; d_gene: TRBD1; j_gene: TRBJ2-2; v_gene: TRBV5-1; abundance: .
CDR3nt: TGTGCCAGCAGTGGGGGCTCCCTTTACAATGAGCAGTTCTTC; CDR3aa: CASSGGSLYNEQFF; d_gene: .; j_gene: TRBJ2-1; v_gene: TRBV28; abundance: .
CDR3nt: TGTGCCAGCAGCTTCAGCCTTAGCTCCTACGAGCAGTACTTC; CDR3aa: CASSFSLSSYEQYF; d_gene: .; j_gene: TRBJ2-7; v_gene: TRBV7-2; abundance: medium-sized
CDR3nt: TGTGCCAGCAGCCCGGGACAGGCGGGGGAGACCCAGTACTTC; CDR3aa: CASSPGQAGETQYF; d_gene: TRBD1; j_gene: TRBJ2-5; v_gene: TRBV9; abundance: .
CDR3nt: TGTGCCAGCAGCCGGGACAGGCCCACAGATACGCAGTATTTT; CDR3aa: CASSRDRPTDTQYF; d_gene: TRBD1; j_gene: TRBJ2-3; v_gene: TRBV27; abundance: .
CDR3nt: TGTGCCAGCAGCCCATGGACAGGAGATACGCAGTATTTT; CDR3aa: CASSPWTGDTQYF; d_gene: TRBD1; j_gene: TRBJ2-3; v_gene: TRBV7-2; abundance: .
CDR3nt: TGCGCCAGCAGCCAAGATCTTGAGGGGGCTCGGGACACTGAAGCTTTCTTT; CDR3aa: CASSQDLEGARDTEAFF; d_gene: TRBD1; j_gene: TRBJ1-1; v_gene: TRBV4-3; abundance: .
CDR3nt: TGTGCCAGCAGTTACCGCGGACAGGACTATGGCTACACCTTC; CDR3aa: CASSYRGQDYGYTF; d_gene: TRBD1; j_gene: TRBJ1-2; v_gene: TRBV6-5; abundance: once
CDR3nt: TGTGCCAGCAGCTTGGGCCCCGTGACAGGGTTGATGGATTATGGCTACACCTTC; CDR3aa: CASSLGPVTGLMDYGYTF; d_gene: TRBD1; j_gene: TRBJ1-2; v_gene: TRBV7-2; abundance: few
CDR3nt: TGCGCCAGCAGCTTGGCCTTCGGGCCTTCCAAGTCTCCCAGCTCCTACGAGCAGTACTTC; CDR3aa: CASSLAFGPSKSPSSYEQYF; d_gene: .; j_gene: TRBJ2-7; v_gene: TRBV5-1; abundance: .
CDR3nt: TGTGCCAGCAGCTTGTCGGGGCCAGATACGCAGTATTTT; CDR3aa: CASSLSGPDTQYF; d_gene: .; j_gene: TRBJ2-3; v_gene: TRBV5-6; abundance: medium-sized
CDR3nt: TGCGCCAGCAGCCAAGAAATCCGGTTGGACAGGGCGGACACTGAAGCTTTCTTT; CDR3aa: CASSQEIRLDRADTEAFF; d_gene: TRBD1; j_gene: TRBJ1-1; v_gene: TRBV4-1; abundance: .
CDR3nt: TGCAGCGTTATAGAGGCCTACGAGCAGTACTTC; CDR3aa: CSVIEAYEQYF; d_gene: .; j_gene: TRBJ2-7; v_gene: TRBV29-1; abundance: few